The 27 T cell receptor beta chains reported below all come from one sample, sequenced in a study of blood T cell repertoires in COVID-19. Sequencing was performed with immunoSEQ multiplex PCR; in TCRdb, only in-frame clones are kept and a portion is missing. Here the sample spans about 410,000 clones, roughly 86% being singletons. What was sequenced was PBMCs or T cells enriched from blood (not recorded which). These receptors were taken from a woman aged 25 to 39 who had recovered from COVID-19.

The chain recombines TRBV28 with TRBJ1-2; D remains ambiguous. Germline-derived CDR1 and CDR2 are MDHEN and SYDVKM. The CDR3 is made up of 16 amino acids. V shed 6 bases and J shed 0 bases, with 17 bases lying between them. The DNA of the CDR3 is TGTGCCAGCAGCACACTCGGGGAGTTAGCTAACTATGGCTACACCTTC. It encodes CASSTLGELANYGYTF.

V is TRBV6-5 and J is TRBJ2-7; D remains unclear. This CDR3 has 12 residues. Germline V gene sequence: CDR1 MNHEY, CDR2 SVGAGI. The V end lost 6 bases, the J end lost 6 bases, and 12 bases lay between the germline ends. The CDR3 here is CASRHTPSEQYF. In nucleotides, the CDR3 is TGTGCCAGCAGACACACACCATCCGAGCAGTACTTC.

The table lists this clone with a count of one. The V and J genes are TRBV5-1 and TRBJ2-5; 7 bases are a match to TRBD1. Germline loops: CDR1 SGHRS, CDR2 YFSETQ. The CDR3 has 17 residues. V shed 3 bases, J shed 5 bases, and the junction held 16 bases outside the gene matches. The CDR3 DNA sequence: TGCGCCAGCAGCTCCGGGACAGCCAAAGTTTTTAAGGAGACCCAGTACTTC. Its translation is CASSSGTAKVFKETQYF.

This clone came up a few times. V gene TRBV28 combines with J gene TRBJ1-6; D gene unclear. Germline-derived CDR1 and CDR2 are MDHEN and SYDVKM. V was cut by 5 bases and J by 4 bases, with 12 bases left in between. This CDR3 comprises 15 residues. This chain's CDR3 is CASSTDQVYNSPLHF. CDR3 sequence (DNA): TGTGCCAGCAGTACGGATCAGGTTTATAATTCACCCCTCCACTTT.

This clone occurred once. The genes are TRBV28 and TRBJ2-1, with a tentative D call TRBD1 (5 bases). Germline CDR1 and CDR2: MDHEN and SYDVKM. The CDR3 consists of 14 residues. V lost 4 bases and J lost 4, with 11 bases in between. CDR3 coding DNA: TGTGCCAGCAGTTCAGGACAAGTATACAATGAGCAGTTCTTC. This sequence encodes CASSSGQVYNEQFF.

The CDR3 coding sequence is TGTGCCAGCAGTTACAAGGGGTTTAATCAGCCCCAGCATTTT. Translation gives CASSYKGFNQPQHF. The chain has TRBV6-6 and TRBJ1-5, with D possibly being TRBD1 (5 bases). V was shortened by 2 bases and J by 4 bases, with 9 bases between the two germline ends. In germline, CDR1 is MNHNY, CDR2 SVGAGI (reference sequence). The CDR3 is 14 amino acids.

The chain employs TRBV27 and TRBJ1-6; possible D gene TRBD1, 5 bases. Trimming shortened V by 7 bases and J by 6 bases, and 16 bases separated the two germline ends. Germline V gene lookup returns CDR1 MNHEY and CDR2 SMNVEV (reference sequence). The CDR3 is 15 amino acids. CDR3: CASTGQGPGNSPLHF. In nucleotides, the CDR3 is TGTGCCAGCACCGGGCAGGGCCCGGGTAATTCACCCCTCCACTTT.

V is TRBV9 and J is TRBJ2-3; D is unresolved. The CDR3 loop spans 14 amino acids. The germline V and J ends were trimmed by 0 bases and 3 bases, with 8 bases remaining between them. CDR1 and CDR2 from the germline V gene are SGDLS and YYNGEE. CDR3 sequence (DNA): TGTGCCAGCAGCGTAGCTACTCCAACAGATACGCAGTATTTT. It codes for CASSVATPTDTQYF. The whole variable domain, filled in from reference TRBV9 and TRBJ2-3, reads DSGVTQTPKHLITATGQRVTLRCSPRSGDLSVYWYQQSLDQGLQFLIQYYNGEERAKGNILERFSAQQFPDLHSELNLSSLELGDSALYFCASSVATPTDTQYFGPGTRLTVL.

This clone was observed a few times. The chain carries TRBV19 and TRBJ1-2; 8 bases align to TRBD1. Germline assignment: CDR1 LNHDA and CDR2 SQIVND (reference sequence). Germline trimming cut 4 bases from V and 7 bases from J; bases unmatched to any gene: 8. The CDR3 contains 14 residues. The CDR3 here is CASSSGRGLLGYTF. The CDR3 coding sequence is TGTGCCAGTAGTAGCGGCAGGGGGCTGCTTGGCTACACCTTC.

The chain has TRBV3-1 (or the pseudogene TRBV3-2) and TRBJ1-5, with D maybe TRBD1 (5 bases). Trimming removed 3 bases from V and 7 bases from J, with 10 bases in between. This CDR3 comprises 13 residues. The germline gives CDR1 LGHDT, CDR2 YNNKEL (reference sequence). The CDR3 region has the DNA TGTGCCAGCAGCCAGACAGAGACCCAGCCCCAGCATTTT. Its protein is CASSQTETQPQHF.

In this sample, this clone turned up a few times. V usage is TRBV19 and J usage is TRBJ1-2, with D maybe TRBD1 (6 bases). This CDR3 is 13 amino acids long. The V end was cut by 4 bases, the J end by 8 bases, with 14 bases between. Per the germline V gene, CDR1 is LNHDA and CDR2 is SQIVND (reference sequence). For the CDR3, the DNA is TGTGCCAGTAGTACAGGGGATGTTGGGGGCTACACCTTC. Its protein product is CASSTGDVGGYTF. Supplemented by reference TRBV19 and TRBJ1-2, the full variable domain reads DGGITQSPKYLFRKEGQNVTLSCEQNLNHDAMYWYRQDPGQGLRLIYYSQIVNDFQKGDIAEGYSVSREKKESFPLTVTSAQKNPTAFYLCASSTGDVGGYTFGSGTRLTVV.

V is TRBV15 and J is TRBJ1-3, with a weak D call TRBD1 (6 bases). This CDR3 has 15 amino acids. Germline V gene data show CDR1 as LNHNV and CDR2 as YYDKDF (reference sequence). Trimming took 0 bases from V and 6 from J, leaving 12 bases between them. In DNA form, the CDR3 reads TGTGCCACCAGCAGAGATTTGGGGGCTGTAAACACCATATATTTT. It translates to CATSRDLGAVNTIYF.

CDR3 in amino acids: CAWSPGQSITDTQYF. The DNA for the CDR3 is TGTGCCTGGAGTCCGGGACAGAGTATCACAGATACGCAGTATTTT. The chain employs TRBV30 and TRBJ2-3; 7 bases line up with TRBD1. Germline V CDR1 and CDR2: GTSNPN, SVGIG (reference sequence). With 2 bases clipped from V and 2 bases from J, the junction kept 7 bases outside the gene matches. This CDR3 spans 15 amino acids. Full variable domain (remainder filled in from reference TRBV30 and TRBJ2-3): SQTIHQWPATLVQPVGSPLSLECTVEGTSNPNLYWYRQAAGRGLQLLFYSVGIGQISSEVPQNLSASRPQDRQFILSSKKLLLSDSGFYLCAWSPGQSITDTQYFGPGTRLTVL.

CDR3 in amino acids: CASSLSRQGNEKLFF. The DNA of the CDR3 is TGCGCCAGCAGCTTGTCTCGCCAGGGAAACGAAAAACTGTTTTTT. This chain links TRBV5-1 with TRBJ1-4; TRBD1 is a possible D gene (5 bases). This CDR3 comprises 15 residues. Trimming removed 1 base at V and 8 bases at J, with 15 bases between. Germline V gene sequence: CDR1 SGHRS, CDR2 YFSETQ. The full variable domain, rest sourced from reference TRBV5-1 and TRBJ1-4, is KAGVTQTPRYLIKTRGQQVTLSCSPISGHRSVSWYQQTPGQGLQFLFEYFSETQRNKGNFPGRFSGRQFSNSRSEMNVSTLELGDSALYLCASSLSRQGNEKLFFGSGTQLSVL.

The chain is built from TRBV28 and TRBJ2-3; D might be TRBD1 (7 bases). There are 14 residues in the CDR3. Germline V CDR1 and CDR2: MDHEN, SYDVKM. Trimming shortened V by 6 bases and J by 0 bases, and 10 bases separated the two germline ends. CDR3 sequence: CASSSGGSTDTQYF. For the CDR3, the DNA is TGTGCCAGCAGCTCAGGGGGGAGCACAGATACGCAGTATTTT.

The V and J genes are TRBV19 and TRBJ1-2, with 10 bases lining up with TRBD1. J gave up 3 bases and V 7 bases, and 11 bases lay outside the gene matches. The V gene's germline CDR1 is LNHDA and CDR2 SQIVND (reference sequence). The CDR3 runs 16 residues. CDR3 bases: TGTGCCAGTACCCCCGGTCGCGGACAGGGGGACTATGGCTACACCTTC. Amino acid sequence: CASTPGRGQGDYGYTF.

The CDR3 reads CASSGIQGRNEAFF. Here the CDR3 DNA reads TGTGCCAGCAGCGGGATACAGGGGAGGAATGAAGCTTTCTTT. The gene calls are TRBV27 and TRBJ1-1; TRBD1 agrees at 7 bases. The germline V gene has CDR1 MNHEY and CDR2 SMNVEV (reference sequence). V was pared by 6 bases and J by 7 bases, with 11 bases of the junction left unmatched. This CDR3 is built from 14 residues.

V and J are TRBV7-2 and TRBJ2-7; unclear D gene. The CDR3 totals 15 residues. V lost 0 bases and J 0 bases, leaving 9 bases between the germline ends. Germline V gives CDR1 SGHTA, CDR2 FQGNSA. The CDR3 DNA sequence: TGTGCCAGCAGCTTAGCTGACGGAGCCTCCTACGAGCAGTACTTC. Translation: CASSLADGASYEQYF. The entire variable domain, with the rest obtained from reference TRBV7-2 and TRBJ2-7, is as follows: GAGVSQSPSNKVTEKGKDVELRCDPISGHTALYWYRQSLGQGLEFLIYFQGNSAPDKSGLPSDRFSAERTGGSVSTLTIQRTQQEDSAVYLCASSLADGASYEQYFGPGTRLTVT.

A note on this clone: Within the sample, other DNA sequences also encode this same CDR3. CDR3 nucleotide sequence: TGCGCCAGCAGCCCGGGACTAGCGGGGAACACCGGGGAGCTGTTTTTT. Translated: CASSPGLAGNTGELFF. This chain connects TRBV5-1 to TRBJ2-2; 12 positions match TRBD2. Looked up from germline, CDR1 is SGHRS and CDR2 is YFSETQ. The CDR3 contains 16 residues. The ends lost 4 bases at V and 1 base at J; junction bases unmatched: 2.

A word on this clone: Other DNA sequences from this sample encode an identical CDR3 as well. The chain is built from TRBV5-6 and TRBJ2-7; D is possibly TRBD1 (6 bases). Germline V CDR1 and CDR2: SGHDT, YYEEEE. The CDR3 sequence is 15 residues long. With 0 bases removed from V and 1 base from J, the gap between germline ends came to 11 bases. CDR3 in amino acids: CASSLGQGLSYEQYF. Here the CDR3 DNA reads TGTGCCAGCAGCTTGGGGCAGGGGTTATCCTACGAGCAGTACTTC.

J is TRBJ1-1 and V is TRBV27; 7 bases agree with TRBD1. V lost 8 bases, J lost 1 base, and 7 bases stayed unmatched. Per germline, CDR1 MNHEY and CDR2 SMNVEV (reference sequence). The CDR3 is 14 amino acids. CDR3: CASFKGQTNTEAFF. DNA for the CDR3: TGTGCCAGCTTCAAGGGACAGACGAACACTGAAGCTTTCTTT.

V gene TRBV11-2 combines with J gene TRBJ1-1; 9 positions agree with TRBD1. V dropped 2 bases and J dropped 5; count of bases not matched to a gene: 9. Germline CDR1 SGHAT, CDR2 FQNNGV. The CDR3 sequence is 16 residues long. CDR3 protein: CASSLKVQGARTEAFF. CDR3 nucleotides: TGTGCCAGCAGCTTAAAGGTACAGGGGGCAAGAACTGAAGCTTTCTTT.

V is TRBV10-3 and J is TRBJ1-2; 10 positions match TRBD1. This CDR3 is 15 amino acids long. V gave up 2 bases and J gave up 2 bases; unmatched junction bases: 2. The germline CDR1 and CDR2 sequences are ENHRY and SYGVKD. As DNA, the CDR3 is TGTGCCATCAGTGAGACGGGACAGGGGAACTATGGCTACACCTTC. It specifies CAISETGQGNYGYTF.

Comments on this clone: The sample holds other DNA sequences that translate to the same CDR3. This chain joins TRBV9 and TRBJ2-1, with 11 bases lining up with TRBD2. The J segment lost 4 bases and the V segment lost 4 bases, leaving 4 bases of the junction unmatched. The CDR3 contains 15 residues. Per germline, CDR1 SGDLS and CDR2 YYNGEE. The CDR3 here is CASSPRTSGYNEQFF. The CDR3 DNA is TGTGCCAGCAGCCCCCGGACTAGCGGGTACAATGAGCAGTTCTTC.

This clone was found once. This rearrangement joins TRBV11-2 to TRBJ2-1; the D gene is possibly TRBD1 (5 bases). V lost 3 bases and J lost 3, with 12 bases in between. Germline V gives CDR1 SGHAT, CDR2 FQNNGV. CDR3 length: 15 amino acids. The CDR3 nucleotides are TGTGCCAGCAGCTTGCCCAGGGCCCTCTACAATGAGCAGTTCTTC. As protein: CASSLPRALYNEQFF.

This chain links TRBV6-2 or TRBV6-3 with TRBJ2-6; D gene unclear. The germline CDR1 and CDR2 sequences are MNHEY and SVGEGT. V lost 6 bases, J lost 2 bases, and 14 bases lay in between. CDR3 length: 16 amino acids. CDR3 protein: CASSPHRTPGANVLTF. CDR3 in DNA: TGTGCCAGCAGCCCTCACAGAACGCCTGGGGCCAACGTCCTGACTTTC.

The chain couples TRBV4-3 to TRBJ1-4; D remains unclear. Germline-derived CDR1 and CDR2 are LGHNA and YSLEER. Trimming stripped 0 bases from V and 3 bases from J, with 11 bases between. CDR3 length equals 16 residues. The chain's CDR3 is CASSQDPRGANEKLFF. CDR3 sequence (DNA): TGCGCCAGCAGCCAAGATCCCCGGGGAGCTAATGAAAAACTGTTTTTT.